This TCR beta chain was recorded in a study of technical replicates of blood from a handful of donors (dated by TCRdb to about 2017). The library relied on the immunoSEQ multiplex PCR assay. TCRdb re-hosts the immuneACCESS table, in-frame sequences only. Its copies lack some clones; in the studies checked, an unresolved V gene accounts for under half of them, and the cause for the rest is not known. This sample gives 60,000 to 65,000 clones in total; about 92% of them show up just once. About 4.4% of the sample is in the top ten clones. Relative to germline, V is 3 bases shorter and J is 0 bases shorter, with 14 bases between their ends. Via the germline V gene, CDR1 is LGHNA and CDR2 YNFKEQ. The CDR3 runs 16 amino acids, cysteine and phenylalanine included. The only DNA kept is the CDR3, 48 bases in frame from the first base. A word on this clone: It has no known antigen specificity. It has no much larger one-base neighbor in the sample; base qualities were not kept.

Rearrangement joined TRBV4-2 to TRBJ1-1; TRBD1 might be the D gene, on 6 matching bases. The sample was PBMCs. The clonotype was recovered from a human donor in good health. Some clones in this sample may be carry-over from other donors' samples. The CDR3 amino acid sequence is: CASSHLGGGLNTEAFF. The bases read TGTGCCAGCAGCCACCTAGGGGGGGGATTGAACACTGAAGCTTTCTTT.